This entry is about one T cell receptor beta chain. The time point here: sample taken at primary tumor resection. The CDR3 loop spans 15 amino acids. CDR1 is SGHDT, CDR2 YYEEEE, per germline. J gave up 1 base and V 4 bases, and 5 bases lay outside the gene matches. The data were obtained in a study of spatial heterogeneity in lung cancer. TCRdb passed the 5' RACE reads through MiXCR, listing each CDR3 protein once. Among some 37,000 distinct CDR3 sequences listed, under 8.5% were seen once. This sequence was found in a female donor with early-stage non-small cell lung cancer. This chain uses TRBV5-6 with TRBJ2-5; 9 nucleotides line up with TRBD1. Sequenced material: PBMCs, taken at surgery. The CDR3 region is CASSGGQGPQETQYF. The CDR3 DNA reads as TGTGCCAGCAGCGGAGGACAGGGGCCCCAAGAGACCCAGTACTTC.